Each of the 21 T cell receptor beta chains below was sequenced from the same sample in a study of T cells after yellow fever vaccination. One entry per CDR3 protein, called by TCRdb with MiXCR from the 5' RACE reads. The sample has about 52,000 distinct CDR3 sequences, around 6.7% seen once. Sequences were derived from CD8+ T cells not binding an NS4B(214-222) dextramer, sorted from PBMCs, sampled approximately 47 days after the first yellow fever vaccination. All receptors come from a man aged 18 to 29 who received the YFV17D yellow fever vaccine.

The sample holds many counts of this clonotype. V usage is TRBV2 and J usage is TRBJ2-1; D gene unclear. The CDR3 has 14 amino acids. Germline V CDR1 and CDR2: SNHLY, FYNNEI. The ends were cut back, 10 bases at V and 10 bases at J, with 23 bases in the middle. The CDR3 sequence is CAIRTIPGPAEQFF. The CDR3 DNA reads as TGTGCCATCCGTACAATCCCGGGCCCCGCGGAGCAGTTCTTC.

The chain is built from TRBV6-6 and TRBJ1-4; D gene ambiguous. With 2 bases removed from V and 8 bases from J, the gap between germline ends came to 9 bases. This CDR3 has 13 amino acids. Germline lookup yields CDR1 MNHNY and CDR2 SVGAGI (reference sequence). The CDR3 DNA reads as TGTGCCAGCAGTTACGGGGTTGGCGAAAAACTGTTTTTT. It yields the protein CASSYGVGEKLFF.

In this sample, this clonotype turned up a few times. The chain employs TRBV2 and TRBJ2-2; no reliable D call. V shed 7 bases and J shed 0 bases, with 12 bases lying between them. Germline CDR1 SNHLY, CDR2 FYNNEI. The CDR3 spans 15 residues. The DNA for the CDR3 is TGTGCCAGCATCGGGCTAACACCGAACACCGGGGAGCTGTTTTTT. It yields the protein CASIGLTPNTGELFF.

The chain carries TRBV5-1 and TRBJ2-7; weak D call: TRBD1 (6 bases). The CDR3 spans 17 residues. The ends were cut back, 2 bases at V and 0 bases at J, with 18 bases in the middle. Germline V lookup: CDR1 SGHRS, CDR2 YFSETQ. DNA of the CDR3: TGCGCCAGCAGCTTTAGACAGGACCCCAGGAGCTCCTACGAGCAGTACGTC. Protein product: CASSFRQDPRSSYEQYV.

This clonotype was seen more than once but under ten times. The chain joins TRBV7-6 to TRBJ2-5; no reliable D call. Germline CDR1 SGHVS, CDR2 FNYEAQ. This CDR3 spans 13 amino acids. The germline V and J ends were trimmed by 1 base and 4 bases, with 7 bases remaining between them. In DNA, the CDR3 is TGTGCCAGCAGCTTAGACGGGCGAGAGACCCAGTACTTC. Translation: CASSLDGRETQYF. Using reference TRBV7-6 and TRBJ2-5 for the parts outside the CDR3, the full variable domain is GAGVSQSPRYKVTKRGQDVALRCDPISGHVSLYWYRQALGQGPEFLTYFNYEAQQDKSGLPNDRFSAERPEGSISTLTIQRTEQRDSAMYRCASSLDGRETQYFGPGTRLLVL.

This clonotype came up many times. The CDR3 DNA reads TGCAGCGTTGAAGTTGAATTGGGCCTCACAGATACGCAGTATTTT. Its protein is CSVEVELGLTDTQYF. The chain employs TRBV29-1 and TRBJ2-3, with unresolved D. Germline CDR1 and CDR2: SQVTM and ANQGSEA. Trimming left V 1 base short and J 2 bases short, with 13 bases between. The CDR3 contains 15 residues.

This clonotype was detected a few times. The chain is built from TRBV4-1 and TRBJ2-7; 9 bases match TRBD1. The CDR3 sequence is 14 residues long. Germline V lookup: CDR1 MGHRA, CDR2 YSYEKL. V lost 3 bases, J lost 5 bases, and 5 bases stayed unmatched. CDR3 sequence (DNA): TGCGCCAGCAGCCAGACCACAGGGGGCCACGAGCAGTACTTC. Its translation is CASSQTTGGHEQYF.

This clonotype has ten or more counts. The chain is built from TRBV5-1 and TRBJ2-5; 8 bases agree with TRBD2. V trimming: 1 base; J trimming: 2 bases; junction bases outside the gene matches: 4. CDR3 length equals 15 residues. Germline CDR1 reads SGHRS; CDR2 reads YFSETQ. CDR3 coding DNA: TGCGCCAGCAGCTTGAATGGACTAGCTCAAGAGACCCAGTACTTC. Amino acid sequence: CASSLNGLAQETQYF.

This clonotype was recorded at least ten times. The J gene is TRBJ2-3, the V gene TRBV4-3; perhaps TRBD2 as D (7 bases). The V and J ends lost 4 bases and 0 bases respectively, with 11 bases between them. CDR1 LGHNA and CDR2 YSLEER come from the germline V gene. The CDR3 runs to 15 residues. The CDR3: CASSPRGGSTDTQYF. The CDR3 DNA reads TGCGCCAGCAGCCCTAGGGGGGGTAGCACAGATACGCAGTATTTT.

For the CDR3, the DNA is TGTGCCAGCAGCTCCCTGGGTGGTGGCTATGGCTACACCTTC. This translates into CASSSLGGGYGYTF. The rearrangement uses TRBV11-2 and TRBJ1-2; D is unresolved. Trimming pared 4 bases from V and 4 bases from J, leaving 13 bases between. Per germline, CDR1 SGHAT and CDR2 FQNNGV. The CDR3 consists of 14 residues.

Many counts were recorded for this clonotype. The chain uses TRBV7-9 and TRBJ2-7; D might be TRBD1 or TRBD2, each matching 5 bases. Germline values: CDR1 SEHNR, CDR2 FQNEAQ (reference sequence). There are 12 residues in the CDR3. Trimming removed 5 bases at V and 3 bases at J, with 8 bases between. The DNA of the CDR3 is TGTGCCAGCAGCCGGGGCGGCTACGAGCAGTACGTC. It is translated as CASSRGGYEQYV.

V usage is TRBV5-1 and J usage is TRBJ1-5, with 7 bases lining up with TRBD1. The CDR3 runs to 16 residues. Looked up from germline, CDR1 is SGHRS and CDR2 is YFSETQ. V lost 0 bases and J lost 8; bases outside the gene matches: 11. CDR3 nucleotides: TGCGCCAGCAGCTTGGTTGGCAGGGGGTCCGGGGAGCCCCAGCATTTT. Protein: CASSLVGRGSGEPQHF.

In this sample, this clonotype turned up a few times. This chain joins TRBV11-2 and TRBJ2-3; 13 bases agree with TRBD2. In germline, CDR1 is SGHAT, CDR2 FQNNGV. V lost 4 bases and J lost 0; bases outside the gene matches: 7. There are 18 residues in the CDR3. The CDR3 region is CASSSGLAGDSSTDTQYF. The CDR3 DNA reads as TGTGCCAGCAGCTCAGGACTAGCGGGGGATTCTAGCACAGATACGCAGTATTTT.

This clonotype was observed at least ten times. The chain employs TRBV12-3 or TRBV12-4 and TRBJ1-1; D possibly corresponds to TRBD1 (6 bases). The CDR3 totals 14 residues. V dropped 5 bases and J dropped 1 base, with 11 bases sitting between them. The CDR3 loop reads CASSHQTGNTEAFF. The CDR3 DNA is TGTGCCAGCAGTCATCAGACAGGGAACACTGAAGCTTTCTTT.

This clonotype was observed many times. V usage is TRBV12-3 or TRBV12-4 and J usage is TRBJ2-1; 8 bases fit TRBD1. The V and J ends lost 4 bases and 2 bases, in that order; junction bases with no gene match: 4. CDR3 length: 15 residues. CDR3 region: CASSSGQGPYNEQFF. The CDR3, as DNA: TGTGCCAGCAGTTCCGGACAGGGACCCTACAATGAGCAGTTCTTC.

CDR3 sequence (DNA): TGTGCCAGCAGCTTAGCTCCTCGGCGGGGGGCCGCCGGGGAGCTGTTTTTT. It encodes CASSLAPRRGAAGELFF. The chain has TRBV11-2 and TRBJ2-2; TRBD2 matches 8 bases. Germline CDR1 is SGHAT and CDR2 is FQNNGV. The CDR3 runs 17 residues. The J segment lost 6 bases and the V segment lost 1 base, leaving 10 bases of the junction unmatched.

This clonotype was counted only a few times. The J gene is TRBJ2-1, the V gene TRBV6-2 or TRBV6-3; 9 nucleotides match TRBD1. CDR3 length: 19 residues. Germline values: CDR1 MNHEY, CDR2 SVGEGT. V shed 5 bases, J shed 2 bases, and the junction held 16 bases outside the gene matches. The CDR3: CASSAMRMEDRGAYNEQFF. CDR3 nucleotides: TGTGCCAGCAGTGCCATGCGAATGGAAGACAGGGGGGCCTACAATGAGCAGTTCTTC.

This clonotype was detected a few times. V is TRBV10-3 and J is TRBJ2-6, with a tentative D call TRBD1 (6 bases). The germline V gene encodes CDR1 ENHRY and CDR2 SYGVKD. CDR3 length: 15 amino acids. V lost 10 bases and J lost 4, with 17 bases in between. Here the CDR3 DNA reads TGTGCCACAGGGAACACAGGGTCCGGGGCCAACGTCCTGACTTTC. Protein product: CATGNTGSGANVLTF.

This clonotype was counted at least ten times. The gene calls are TRBV20-1 and TRBJ2-1; D remains unclear. Germline V gives CDR1 DFQATT, CDR2 SNEGSKA (reference sequence). The CDR3 extends over 15 amino acids. The V gene lost 5 bases and the J gene lost 2 bases, with 16 bases spanning the gap. CDR3 coding DNA: TGCAGTGCTCTGCTTTTGAGCAGTCCCTACAATGAGCAGTTCTTC. Residues: CSALLLSSPYNEQFF.

This clonotype was detected many times. The chain employs TRBV6-4 and TRBJ2-1; TRBD2 matches 16 bases. Trimming cost V 3 bases and J 6 bases; bases outside gene matches: 2. The CDR3 extends over 16 amino acids. CDR1 is MRHNA, CDR2 SNTAGT, per germline. The CDR3 spells CASSDGTSGGANEQFF. DNA for the CDR3: TGTGCCAGCAGTGATGGGACTAGCGGGGGGGCCAATGAGCAGTTCTTC.

This clonotype was counted a few times. In nucleotides, the CDR3 is TGCGCCAGCAGCCAAGGGTCCAGCGGGGAGGAACAAGAGACCCAGTACTTC. Its translation is CASSQGSSGEEQETQYF. V usage is TRBV4-1 and J usage is TRBJ2-5, with 7 bases lining up with TRBD2. Germline values: CDR1 MGHRA, CDR2 YSYEKL. The CDR3 has 17 residues. Unmatched junction bases numbered 10, after V lost 1 base and J lost 2 bases.